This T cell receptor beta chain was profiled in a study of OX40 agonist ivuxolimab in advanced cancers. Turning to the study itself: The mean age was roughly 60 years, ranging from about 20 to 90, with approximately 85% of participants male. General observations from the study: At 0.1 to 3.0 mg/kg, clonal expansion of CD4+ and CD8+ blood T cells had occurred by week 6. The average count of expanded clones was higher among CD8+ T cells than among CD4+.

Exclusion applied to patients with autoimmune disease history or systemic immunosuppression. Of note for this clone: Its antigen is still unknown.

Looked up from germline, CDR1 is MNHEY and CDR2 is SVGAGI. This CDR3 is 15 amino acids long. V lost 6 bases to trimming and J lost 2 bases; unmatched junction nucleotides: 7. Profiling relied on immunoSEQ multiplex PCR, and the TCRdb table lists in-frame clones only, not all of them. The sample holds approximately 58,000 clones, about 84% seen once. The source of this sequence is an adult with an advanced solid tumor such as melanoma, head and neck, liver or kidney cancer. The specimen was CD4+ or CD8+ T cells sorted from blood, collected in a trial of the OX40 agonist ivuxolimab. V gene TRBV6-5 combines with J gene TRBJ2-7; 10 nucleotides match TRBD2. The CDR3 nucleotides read TGTGCCAGCAGGCCTCCACTAGCGGGGCCCTACGAGCAGTACTTC. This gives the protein CASRPPLAGPYEQYF.